A single TCR beta chain is shown here with its context. No antigen is known for it. These data are taken from a study of cytomegalovirus exposure and HLA in healthy donors. CDR3 length: 13 amino acids. CDR1 and CDR2 (germline): SEHNR, FQNEAQ (reference sequence). V lost 7 bases to trimming and J lost 9 bases, with 15 bases between them. General study results and limits: More clonal expansion characterized HLA-associated TCR beta chains than equally common others in a later analysis.

The PCR ran on 60 Vbeta and 13 Jbeta primers. The assay was immunoSEQ multiplex PCR, and TCRdb's table has in-frame clones only and misses some. The sample has roughly 190,000 clones; the top ten hold about 0.8%. This TCR was sampled from a woman younger than 35 in good health and CMV-seropositive. V and J are TRBV7-9 and TRBJ2-2; TRBD1 might be the D (6 bases). The source material was PBMCs. In nucleotides, the CDR3 is TGTGCCAGCACCGATCAGGGGTTGTGGGAGCTGTTTTTT. Encoded protein: CASTDQGLWELFF.